The 22 T cell receptor beta chains below come from one sample, sequenced in a study of Graves' ophthalmopathy and Graves' hyperthyroidism. RNA transcripts provided the template for amplifying TCR beta CDR3 regions. HTBI primers primed a first-round RT-PCR, and a second-round multiplex PCR followed. From the multiplex PCR reads, TCRdb called clonotypes with MiXCR, one entry per CDR3 protein. The sample records 350,000 to 400,000 distinct CDR3 sequences, roughly 18% being singletons. Sequences were obtained from peripheral blood. The receptors originated from a woman between 18 and 30 years old with Graves' ophthalmopathy.

The table lists this clonotype with many counts. The chain has TRBV29-1 and TRBJ1-1; 10 bases line up with TRBD1. There are 16 residues in the CDR3. V lost 7 bases, J lost 2 bases, and 13 bases stayed unmatched. Germline V gives CDR1 SQVTM, CDR2 ANQGSEA. The CDR3, as DNA: TGCAGCGCAGACCGGGACAGGGGAAGTGAAAACACTGAAGCTTTCTTT. This sequence encodes CSADRDRGSENTEAFF.

This clonotype was observed at least ten times. This rearrangement joins TRBV7-2 to TRBJ2-7; D not certain. CDR1 SGHTA and CDR2 FQGNSA come from the germline V gene. This CDR3 has 15 residues. V was clipped by 1 base and J by 0 bases, with 10 bases between them. The CDR3 sequence is CASSLGSTSSYEQYF. The CDR3 DNA reads as TGTGCCAGCAGCTTAGGTAGTACGAGCTCCTACGAGCAGTACTTC.

There are many counts of this clonotype. CDR3 DNA sequence: TGTGCCAGCAGTGGCGGGCGGGGACTAGCGGGAAACACCGGGGAGCTGTTTTTT. It translates to CASSGGRGLAGNTGELFF. The J gene is TRBJ2-2, the V gene TRBV2; 13 nucleotides agree with TRBD2. Germline CDR1 and CDR2: SNHLY and FYNNEI. Losses at the gene ends were 4 bases for V and 2 bases for J; bases not matched to a gene: 7. The CDR3 is 18 amino acids. Variable domain in full (rest from reference TRBV2 and TRBJ2-2): EPEVTQTPSHQVTQMGQEVILRCVPISNHLYFYWYRQILGQKVEFLVSFYNNEISEKSEIFDDQFSVERPDGSNFTLKIRSTKLEDSAMYFCASSGGRGLAGNTGELFFGEGSRLTVL.

The chain joins TRBV6-2 or TRBV6-3 to TRBJ2-7; 12 bases match TRBD2. CDR1 is MNHEY, CDR2 SVGEGT, per germline. The CDR3 covers 14 residues. The V and J ends lost 7 bases and 2 bases, in that order; junction bases with no gene match: 3. The CDR3 sequence: CASKRLAGAYEQYF. As DNA, the CDR3 is TGTGCCAGCAAAAGACTAGCGGGAGCCTACGAGCAGTACTTC.

The chain employs TRBV28 and TRBJ1-1; TRBD1 agrees at 10 bases. V dropped 5 bases and J dropped 5; count of bases not matched to a gene: 8. The CDR3 is 15 amino acids. Germline CDR1 is MDHEN and CDR2 is SYDVKM. In nucleotides, the CDR3 is TGTGCCAGCAGTCCGGGACAGGGGATTGTGACTGAAGCTTTCTTT. It is translated as CASSPGQGIVTEAFF.

The chain is built from TRBV28 and TRBJ2-7, with no clear D. The ends were cut back, 3 bases at V and 3 bases at J, with 12 bases in the middle. The germline gives CDR1 MDHEN, CDR2 SYDVKM. This CDR3 is built from 14 residues. The CDR3 sequence is CASSLIGAFYEQYF. The CDR3 DNA sequence: TGTGCCAGCAGTTTGATCGGCGCGTTCTACGAGCAGTACTTC.

This clonotype was observed many times. The chain links TRBV5-1 to TRBJ1-1; D is uncertain. The CDR3 totals 15 residues. Deletions cut 3 bases from V and 6 bases from J, with 18 bases between. Germline lookup yields CDR1 SGHRS and CDR2 YFSETQ. CDR3 nucleotides: TGCGCCAGCAGCTATTTAAGTCCTGGGGAGGCTGAAGCTTTCTTT. It yields the protein CASSYLSPGEAEAFF.

This clonotype occurred many times. The chain is built from TRBV6-5 and TRBJ1-6; TRBD1 is a possible D gene (6 bases). The CDR3 has 14 amino acids. Germline V gene data show CDR1 as MNHEY and CDR2 as SVGAGI. Between the trimmed V and J ends, which lost 2 bases and 10 bases, there was a span of 12 bases. This CDR3 is CASSYRGKESPLHF. The CDR3 coding sequence is TGTGCCAGCAGTTACAGGGGGAAGGAGTCACCCCTCCACTTT.

V is TRBV20-1 and J is TRBJ1-1; unclear D gene. This CDR3 region has 14 residues. Germline CDR1 DFQATT, CDR2 SNEGSKA (reference sequence). V was trimmed by 2 bases and J by 3 bases, leaving 13 bases between them. CDR3 nucleotides: TGCAGTGCTAGACAGTTCAATTGGGACACTGAAGCTTTCTTT. Amino acids: CSARQFNWDTEAFF.

This clonotype was seen at least ten times. The genes are TRBV6-4 and TRBJ1-5; the D gene is possibly TRBD1 (5 bases). This CDR3 is built from 17 residues. The V end lost 5 bases, the J end lost 1 base, and 18 bases lay between the germline ends. Germline V CDR1 and CDR2: MRHNA, SNTAGT. The CDR3 spells CASSPRGREGSNQPQHF. CDR3 DNA: TGTGCCAGCAGTCCCCGGGGCAGGGAAGGAAGCAATCAGCCCCAGCATTTT.

The sample holds many counts of this clonotype. This rearrangement joins TRBV28 to TRBJ2-7, with D possibly TRBD2 on 5 matching bases. V dropped 11 bases and J dropped 0 bases, with 11 bases sitting between them. Germline V lookup: CDR1 MDHEN, CDR2 SYDVKM. This CDR3 is 12 amino acids long. The CDR3 nucleotides are TGTGCCGGCGACGGGAACTCCTACGAGCAGTACTTC. Translation: CAGDGNSYEQYF.

The sample holds many counts of this clonotype. J is TRBJ1-1 and V is TRBV30; maybe TRBD1 (5 bases). The germline V gene has CDR1 GTSNPN and CDR2 SVGIG (reference sequence). There are 13 residues in the CDR3. V was shortened by 3 bases and J by 0 bases, with 8 bases between the two germline ends. CDR3 in DNA: TGTGCCTGGAGGGCAGGGATGAACACTGAAGCTTTCTTT. Its translation: CAWRAGMNTEAFF.

This clonotype was detected many times. This chain uses TRBV24-1 with TRBJ2-7, with 8 bases fitting TRBD2. After removal of 4 bases from V and 8 bases from J, the junction contained 9 bases not matched to a gene. The CDR3 is 14 amino acids. The germline gives CDR1 KGHDR, CDR2 SFDVKD. The CDR3 nucleotides are TGTGCCACCAGTGAGGTCAGCGGGAGCTCCAAGCAGTACTTC. Protein product: CATSEVSGSSKQYF.

This clonotype was counted many times. This chain joins TRBV10-3 and TRBJ2-2; maybe TRBD2 (6 bases). This CDR3 comprises 16 residues. V lost 3 bases and J lost 6, with 17 bases in between. The germline V gene has CDR1 ENHRY and CDR2 SYGVKD. The CDR3 coding sequence is TGTGCCATCAGTGATGCCATTACCGGGAGTCCCGGGGAGCTGTTTTTT. Protein sequence: CAISDAITGSPGELFF.

This clonotype was seen repeatedly, ten times or more. The J gene is TRBJ1-5, the V gene TRBV27, with 10 nucleotides matching TRBD1. This CDR3 contains 14 residues. Germline CDR1 and CDR2: MNHEY and SMNVEV (reference sequence). The V segment lost 4 bases and the J segment 7 bases; nucleotides outside the gene matches: 4. CDR3 bases: TGTGCCAGCAGTTCCGACAGGGGGCAACAGCCCCAGCATTTT. This translates into CASSSDRGQQPQHF.

This clonotype was seen repeatedly, ten times or more. This rearrangement joins TRBV4-3 to TRBJ2-7; either TRBD1 or TRBD2 may fit D (5 bases each). V was cut by 1 base and J by 3 bases, with 13 bases left in between. The CDR3 has 15 residues. Germline V gene data show CDR1 as LGHNA and CDR2 as YSLEER. CDR3 in DNA: TGCGCCAGCAGCCAAGGACTATGGGGGAACTACGAGCAGTACTTC. Encoded protein: CASSQGLWGNYEQYF.

This clonotype was detected only a few times. J is TRBJ1-2 and V is TRBV20-1, with D maybe TRBD1 (6 bases). The CDR3 contains 12 residues. In germline, CDR1 is DFQATT, CDR2 SNEGSKA (reference sequence). V dropped 0 bases and J dropped 10 bases, with 12 bases sitting between them. The CDR3 region is CSARDGQSPYTF. CDR3 sequence (DNA): TGCAGTGCTAGAGACGGACAGTCACCCTACACCTTC.

This clonotype was counted at least ten times. This chain uses TRBV28 with TRBJ2-7; 9 nucleotides align to TRBD1. The germline V gene encodes CDR1 MDHEN and CDR2 SYDVKM. This CDR3 contains 14 residues. The junction had 5 bases not matched to a gene; V was cut back by 8 bases and J by 0 bases. The CDR3 loop is CASSRDRASYEQYF. DNA of the CDR3: TGTGCCAGCTCCCGGGACAGGGCCTCCTACGAGCAGTACTTC.

The V gene is TRBV11-1, the J gene TRBJ2-7; D uncertain. V lost 1 base and J lost 0, with 19 bases in between. CDR3 length: 18 residues. The germline CDR1 and CDR2 sequences are SGHAT and FQDESV (reference sequence). The CDR3 region has the DNA TGTGCCAGCAGCTTAGGGGTTATGGTACAAACCCTCTCCTACGAGCAGTACTTC. Translated: CASSLGVMVQTLSYEQYF.

This clonotype was seen many times. The genes are TRBV11-2 and TRBJ2-5; TRBD2 matches 15 bases. Trimming took 2 bases from V and 5 from J; bases not matched to a gene: 6. The CDR3 covers 17 residues. In germline, CDR1 is SGHAT, CDR2 FQNNGV. The chain's CDR3 is CASSLTGLAGGGETQYF. The CDR3 DNA follows: TGTGCCAGCAGCTTAACTGGACTAGCGGGAGGGGGGGAGACCCAGTACTTC.

This clonotype was detected many times. This sequence joins TRBV6-1 and TRBJ2-5, with a tentative D call TRBD1 (5 bases). V gave up 6 bases and J gave up 0 bases, with 5 bases separating them. This CDR3 is 12 amino acids long. The germline V gene encodes CDR1 MNHNS and CDR2 SASEGT. Here the CDR3 DNA reads TGTGCCAGCAGGACAGACCAAGAGACCCAGTACTTC. It yields the protein CASRTDQETQYF.

The CDR3 region has the DNA TGTGCCAGCAGTTCTCCGGGACAGGGGGATCAGCCCCAGCATTTT. Translated, it gives CASSSPGQGDQPQHF. The chain uses TRBV6-2 or TRBV6-3 and TRBJ1-5, with 11 bases matching TRBD1. The ends lost 4 bases at V and 5 bases at J; junction bases unmatched: 4. The CDR3 has 15 residues. Looked up from germline, CDR1 is MNHEY and CDR2 is SVGEGT.